The following is a TCR beta chain sequence with its context. Its antigen is unidentified. The data were taken from a study of cytomegalovirus exposure and HLA in healthy donors. Study at large: Genotyping of under 500 donors showed that roughly 83% belonged to the Caucasian-associated ancestry cluster.

V lost 7 bases and J lost 9, with 15 bases in between. The germline V gene encodes CDR1 MDHEN and CDR2 SYDVKM. The length of the CDR3 is 12 residues. Study-level findings and limits: Indistinguishable V segments, including TRBV6-2 and TRBV6-3, were excluded. Cytomegalovirus-associated status was assigned to roughly 160 TCR beta chains.

Sampled while nominally healthy, donors likely had unrecorded immune exposures. The primer mix had 60 Vbeta and 13 Jbeta primers. Generated by immunoSEQ multiplex PCR, the TCRdb table keeps only in-frame clones and is missing some. The data hold under 150,000 clones, with about 83% observed a single time. The gene calls are TRBV28 and TRBJ1-2, with D unclear. The receptor comes from a man aged 30-40 years in good health and CMV-seronegative. The sequencing input was PBMCs. The CDR3 DNA reads TGTGCCAGCAACCTCCCTGGGGAGAGCTACACCTTC. It codes for CASNLPGESYTF.